The clone carrying this T cell receptor beta chain was seen ten or more times. This CDR3 is 13 amino acids long. CDR1 is SGHVS, CDR2 FNYEAQ, per germline. V was shortened by 1 base and J by 2 bases, with 6 bases between the two germline ends. This sample was included in a study of T cell repertoires in cytomegalovirus infection. In TCRdb, the reads were re-called with MiXCR into one record per CDR3 protein. This table has about 180,000 distinct CDR3 sequences, approximately 14% appearing once. This chain uses TRBV7-6 with TRBJ2-7; unclear D gene. Sequenced material: PBMCs. The receptor was derived from a human donor in good health (CMV status not recorded). Some clones in this sample may be carry-over from other donors' samples. The CDR3 loop reads CASSLETPYEQYF. The CDR3 nucleotides read TGTGCCAGCAGCTTAGAGACCCCCTACGAGCAGTACTTC.